This T cell receptor beta chain was obtained from a study of OX40 agonist ivuxolimab in advanced cancers. Study as a whole: Ivuxolimab doses were 0.01, 0.1, 0.3, 1.5, 3 or 10 mg/kg every 2 weeks.

A note on this clone: Its antigen remains unknown.

Notes on the study in general: At 0.1 to 3.0 mg/kg, clonal expansion of CD4+ and CD8+ blood T cells had occurred by week 6.

Profiled with immunoSEQ multiplex PCR; TCRdb holds only in-frame clones, not every one. Of roughly 48,000 clones listed, about 88% were seen once; the top ten hold roughly 9.9%. This receptor was taken from an adult with an advanced solid tumor such as melanoma, head and neck, liver or kidney cancer. Sequencing used CD4+ or CD8+ T cells sorted from blood, obtained in a trial of the OX40 agonist ivuxolimab.

DNA for the CDR3: TGTGCCAGCAGTTCGCGATCTAGCGGGAGAGGGTTGAAAGAGACCCAGTACTTC. It specifies CASSSRSSGRGLKETQYF. This sequence joins TRBV27 and TRBJ2-5, with 10 bases that match TRBD2. Germline CDR1 reads MNHEY; CDR2 reads SMNVEV (reference sequence). The CDR3 consists of 18 residues. J lost 3 bases, V lost 4 bases, and 14 bases had no gene match.